A single sample gave rise to the 26 T cell receptor beta chains below, sequenced in a study of response to subunit inactivated influenza vaccine. TCRdb passed the RT-PCR reads through MiXCR, listing each CDR3 protein once. The profile covers approximately 500,000 distinct CDR3 sequences, with approximately 24% appearing a single time and around 2.8% taken by the ten largest. This sample was also put to use in a study of T cells expressing NK-cell markers. That work adds: Generation of TCR beta cDNA was performed by 5'RACE template switching incorporating UMIs.

The sample in question was CD4+ T cells sorted from PBMCs, obtained 12 days after vaccination. Receptor source: a man aged 50 to 59 who received an inactivated influenza vaccine.

The J gene is TRBJ1-5, the V gene TRBV24-1, with D possibly TRBD1 on 5 matching bases. Germline assignment: CDR1 KGHDR and CDR2 SFDVKD. CDR3 length: 16 residues. V was shortened by 9 bases and J by 0 bases, with 17 bases between the two germline ends. The CDR3 is CATSPGGRHSNQPQHF. CDR3 bases: TGTGCCACCTCCCCGGGGGGGAGACATAGCAATCAGCCCCAGCATTTT.

In this sample, this clonotype turned up many times. The chain is built from TRBV20-1 and TRBJ2-7; possibly TRBD2 for D (6 bases). Germline V gene sequence: CDR1 DFQATT, CDR2 SNEGSKA (reference sequence). The CDR3 loop spans 14 amino acids. Trimming removed 3 bases at V and 4 bases at J, with 16 bases between. CDR3 coding DNA: TGCAGTGCTAGTCCCGCCCGGGACTCTTACGAGCAGTACTTC. Translating it yields CSASPARDSYEQYF.

The gene calls are TRBV20-1 and TRBJ2-4; TRBD2 might be the D (5 bases). The CDR3 sequence is 14 residues long. The V and J ends lost 6 bases and 1 base respectively, with 13 bases between them. CDR1 and CDR2 (germline): DFQATT, SNEGSKA (reference sequence). The CDR3 reads CSADLRRAKNIQYF. CDR3 sequence (DNA): TGCAGTGCAGACCTTAGGAGGGCCAAAAACATTCAGTACTTC.

The rearrangement links TRBV20-1 to TRBJ1-2, with D possibly TRBD1 on 6 matching bases. The length of the CDR3 is 11 residues. Germline V gene sequence: CDR1 DFQATT, CDR2 SNEGSKA (reference sequence). Trimming stripped 5 bases from V and 6 bases from J, with 10 bases between. As DNA, the CDR3 is TGCAGTGCTCCCTCAGGGGATGGCTACACCTTC. Its translation is CSAPSGDGYTF.

This clonotype has a handful of counts. The chain joins TRBV19 to TRBJ2-7; D not certain. Per the germline V gene, CDR1 is LNHDA and CDR2 is SQIVND (reference sequence). The ends were cut back, 10 bases at V and 9 bases at J, with 13 bases in the middle. The CDR3 totals 10 residues. The CDR3 DNA follows: TGTGCCACCCTGCCCCTCTGGCAGTACTTC. It is translated as CATLPLWQYF.

The chain carries TRBV6-2 or TRBV6-3 and TRBJ2-7; D is unresolved. The CDR3 extends over 13 amino acids. V was clipped by 6 bases and J by 2 bases, with 11 bases between them. Per the germline V gene, CDR1 is MNHEY and CDR2 is SVGEGT. The chain's CDR3 is CASRPSSAYEQYF. The CDR3 DNA sequence: TGTGCCAGCAGACCATCTTCCGCCTACGAGCAGTACTTC.

This clonotype has just a few counts. J is TRBJ2-3 and V is TRBV12-3 or TRBV12-4; 11 bases agree with TRBD2. This CDR3 is built from 15 residues. The J segment lost 3 bases and the V segment lost 6 bases, leaving 5 bases of the junction unmatched. The CDR3 spells CASRLTSGRTDTQYF. CDR3 nucleotides: TGTGCCAGCAGACTTACTAGCGGGAGAACAGATACGCAGTATTTT.

This clonotype was detected a few times. The CDR3 sequence: CASSQIPDSTYNEQFF. CDR3 DNA sequence: TGTGCCAGCAGCCAAATACCGGACAGCACCTACAATGAGCAGTTCTTC. The genes are TRBV14 and TRBJ2-1; a possible D gene is TRBD1 (6 bases). Germline V gene sequence: CDR1 SGHDN, CDR2 FVKESK. Trimming took off 2 bases at V and 2 bases at J, with 13 bases between the two ends. There are 16 residues in the CDR3.

The genes are TRBV7-6 and TRBJ2-7, with unresolved D. This CDR3 has 13 amino acids. V lost 0 bases, J lost 6 bases, and 9 bases lay in between. CDR1 and CDR2 (germline): SGHVS, FNYEAQ. The DNA of the CDR3 is TGTGCCAGCAGCTTAGCCGGTGTTTCCGAGCAGTACTTC. This encodes CASSLAGVSEQYF.

The chain recombines TRBV4-3 with TRBJ2-1; TRBD2 agrees at 9 bases. In germline, CDR1 is LGHNA, CDR2 YSLEER. V trimming: 0 bases; J trimming: 3 bases; junction bases outside the gene matches: 3. The CDR3 sequence is 16 residues long. The CDR3 DNA follows: TGCGCCAGCAGCCAAGAGGCTAGCGGGATCTACAATGAGCAGTTCTTC. Translation: CASSQEASGIYNEQFF.

The chain has TRBV7-2 and TRBJ1-6, with D possibly matching TRBD1 (5 bases). Germline assignment: CDR1 SGHTA and CDR2 FQGNSA. The CDR3 is made up of 13 amino acids. Trimming took off 5 bases at V and 9 bases at J, with 11 bases between the two ends. CDR3 residues: CASSPRGFSPLHF. As DNA, the CDR3 is TGTGCCAGCAGCCCCCGGGGCTTTTCACCCCTCCACTTT.

The chain links TRBV7-9 to TRBJ2-3; TRBD2 matches at 7 bases. V trimming: 5 bases; J trimming: 0 bases; junction bases outside the gene matches: 5. CDR3 length: 15 amino acids. The V gene's germline CDR1 is SEHNR and CDR2 FQNEAQ (reference sequence). DNA for the CDR3: TGTGCCAGCAGCCTCCTTAGCGGGAGCACAGATACGCAGTATTTT. It codes for CASSLLSGSTDTQYF.

The rearrangement uses TRBV5-1 and TRBJ2-2; D is undetermined. V was pared by 5 bases and J by 0 bases, with 8 bases between. From germline, CDR1 is SGHRS and CDR2 YFSETQ. CDR3 length: 14 residues. CDR3 sequence: CASREITNTGELFF. CDR3 coding DNA: TGCGCCAGCAGGGAGATTACGAACACCGGGGAGCTGTTTTTT.

The table lists this clonotype with a few counts. The rearrangement joins TRBV12-3 or TRBV12-4 to TRBJ2-1; no firm D call. The ends were cut back, 3 bases at V and 0 bases at J, with 9 bases in the middle. The CDR3 runs to 15 residues. CDR3 protein: CASSFGESSYNEQFF. CDR3 nucleotide sequence: TGTGCCAGCAGTTTCGGCGAGAGCTCCTACAATGAGCAGTTCTTC.

The V gene is TRBV6-5, the J gene TRBJ2-1, with 11 bases lining up with TRBD2. CDR3 length: 15 residues. The junction had 0 bases not matched to a gene; V was cut back by 2 bases and J by 3 bases. Germline loops: CDR1 MNHEY, CDR2 SVGAGI. The CDR3 sequence is CASSYTSGSYNEQFF. The CDR3 DNA is TGTGCCAGCAGTTACACTAGCGGGAGCTACAATGAGCAGTTCTTC.

This clonotype has just a few counts. The V gene is TRBV4-2, the J gene TRBJ2-2, with 9 bases that match TRBD1. Germline CDR1 is LGHNA and CDR2 is YNFKEQ. After removal of 3 bases from V and 8 bases from J, the junction contained 10 bases not matched to a gene. The CDR3 runs to 16 residues. The CDR3 region is CASSQERTGEVGELFF. The CDR3, as DNA: TGTGCCAGCAGCCAGGAACGGACAGGGGAGGTGGGGGAGCTGTTTTTT.

This chain uses TRBV11-2 with TRBJ2-2, with D perhaps matching TRBD1 or TRBD2 (5 bases each). V lost 2 bases to trimming and J lost 6 bases, with 13 bases between them. The germline V gene encodes CDR1 SGHAT and CDR2 FQNNGV. The CDR3 loop spans 15 amino acids. The CDR3 sequence is CASSLYRGAAGELFF. In DNA form, the CDR3 reads TGTGCCAGCAGCTTATACCGGGGCGCAGCCGGGGAGCTGTTTTTT.

This chain uses TRBV4-2 with TRBJ2-5; TRBD2 aligns across 8 bases. Germline V gene sequence: CDR1 LGHNA, CDR2 YNFKEQ. After removal of 0 bases from V and 5 bases from J, the junction contained 8 bases not matched to a gene. The CDR3 is 16 amino acids. For the CDR3, the DNA is TGTGCCAGCAGCCAAGATGTGGGACTAGTCGGCGAGACCCAGTACTTC. Its translation: CASSQDVGLVGETQYF.

The table lists this clonotype with many counts. The CDR3 DNA is TGCAGTGCTAAGGTTGGGCTAGCGAGTGTCACCGGGGAGCTGTTTTTT. Protein sequence: CSAKVGLASVTGELFF. The rearrangement joins TRBV20-1 to TRBJ2-2; D perhaps matches TRBD2 (6 bases). Germline V gene sequence: CDR1 DFQATT, CDR2 SNEGSKA (reference sequence). V lost 4 bases and J lost 4, with 19 bases in between. The CDR3 consists of 16 residues.

This chain links TRBV20-1 with TRBJ1-5; the D is unclear. Trimming shortened V by 2 bases and J by 3 bases, and 8 bases separated the two germline ends. CDR3 length: 13 amino acids. CDR1 and CDR2 (germline): DFQATT, SNEGSKA (reference sequence). This CDR3 is CSARQDPNQPQHF. As DNA, the CDR3 is TGCAGTGCTAGACAGGATCCCAATCAGCCCCAGCATTTT.

This clonotype was seen more than once but under ten times. The chain has TRBV9 and TRBJ2-5; tentatively, D is TRBD2 (6 bases). V shed 3 bases and J shed 5 bases, with 14 bases lying between them. This CDR3 contains 14 residues. CDR1 is SGDLS, CDR2 YYNGEE, per germline. In DNA, the CDR3 is TGTGCCAGCAGCGCCCTAGCGTTGGGGGAGACCCAGTACTTC. It is translated as CASSALALGETQYF.

This CDR3 reads CASSQERGANYGYTF. For the CDR3, the DNA is TGCGCCAGCAGCCAAGAGAGGGGAGCTAACTATGGCTACACCTTC. The J gene is TRBJ1-2, the V gene TRBV4-3; D may be TRBD1 (5 bases). Germline CDR1 LGHNA, CDR2 YSLEER. The CDR3 sequence is 15 residues long. Trimming removed 0 bases at V and 0 bases at J, with 8 bases between.

The chain joins TRBV5-1 to TRBJ2-7; D unresolved. In germline, CDR1 is SGHRS, CDR2 YFSETQ. This CDR3 is 14 amino acids long. V lost 0 bases and J 7 bases, leaving 14 bases between the germline ends. CDR3 bases: TGCGCCAGCAGCTTGGGTACACAAAAGGGAGAGCAGTACTTC. Its translation is CASSLGTQKGEQYF.

A few counts support this clonotype. The genes are TRBV20-1 and TRBJ1-5; 9 nucleotides match TRBD1. This CDR3 is 13 amino acids long. Losses at the gene ends were 7 bases for V and 6 bases for J; bases not matched to a gene: 7. CDR1 and CDR2 from the germline V gene are DFQATT and SNEGSKA (reference sequence). CDR3 sequence reads: CSGRTGALQPQHF. For the CDR3, the DNA is TGCAGTGGACGGACAGGGGCTCTTCAGCCCCAGCATTTT.

The chain is built from TRBV20-1 and TRBJ2-1; tentatively, D is TRBD1 or TRBD2 (5 bases each). CDR1 and CDR2 from the germline V gene are DFQATT and SNEGSKA (reference sequence). The V gene lost 0 bases and the J gene lost 9 bases, with 9 bases spanning the gap. The CDR3 covers 12 residues. CDR3 nucleotides: TGCAGTGCTAGAGATAGAGGGACTGAGCAGTTCTTC. Its protein product is CSARDRGTEQFF.

This chain uses TRBV12-5 with TRBJ2-2; 8 nucleotides line up with TRBD1. Per germline, CDR1 LGHNT and CDR2 FRNRAP. The V segment lost 0 bases and the J segment 7 bases; nucleotides outside the gene matches: 7. The CDR3 sequence is 16 residues long. In DNA, the CDR3 is TGTGCTAGTGGTTTGGTCTTGGGGGACAGGATCGGGGAGCTGTTTTTT. It encodes CASGLVLGDRIGELFF.